A selection of T cell receptor beta chains follows, all from one sample in a study of cytomegalovirus exposure and HLA in healthy donors. The protocol was immunoSEQ multiplex PCR, while the TCRdb copy is restricted to in-frame clones and leaves out a portion. In total, the table holds tens of thousands of clones. Input material: PBMCs. These TCRs come from a female donor in good health and CMV-seropositive. CDR3s include the opening cysteine and the closing phenylalanine or tryptophan. Fields, in order: D gene, V gene, J gene, CDR3 protein, CDR3 DNA. The D gene is left open where the match is weak.

NA	TRBV4-3	TRBJ2-7	CASSHLKGEAYEQYF	TGCGCCAGCAGCCATCTTAAGGGGGAAGCCTACGAGCAGTACTTC
TRBD2	TRBV10-3	TRBJ2-3	CAISDRLAGDTDTQYF	TGTGCCATCAGTGATCGGCTAGCGGGGGACACAGATACGCAGTATTTT
NA	TRBV6-5	TRBJ2-5	CASSSTPLAPQETQYF	TGTGCCAGCAGTTCCACCCCCCTAGCGCCTCAAGAGACCCAGTACTTC
TRBD2	TRBV4-1	TRBJ2-7	CASSGLAGSYEQYF	TGCGCCAGCAGTGGACTAGCGGGGTCCTACGAGCAGTACTTC
TRBD2	TRBV29-1	TRBJ2-7	CSVDVAGGSYEQYF	TGCAGCGTTGATGTAGCGGGAGGGTCTTACGAGCAGTACTTC
TRBD1	TRBV9	TRBJ2-7	CASSVEGTGAYEQYF	TGTGCCAGCAGCGTAGAAGGGACAGGGGCCTACGAGCAGTACTTC
TRBD1	TRBV18	TRBJ2-3	CASSPNKGAEDTQYF	TGTGCCAGCTCACCAAATAAGGGGGCGGAAGATACGCAGTATTTT
NA	TRBV19	TRBJ2-7	CASSMTVLAYEQYF	TGTGCCAGTAGTATGACAGTTTTGGCCTACGAGCAGTACTTC
NA	TRBV6-5	TRBJ2-2	CASSYSRGVDTGELFF	TGTGCCAGCAGTTACTCGCGGGGCGTGGACACCGGGGAGCTGTTTTTT
NA	TRBV7-9	TRBJ1-2	CASSRVEVGAGYTF	TGTGCCAGCAGCCGAGTAGAGGTTGGGGCTGGCTACACCTTC
NA	TRBV5-3	TRBJ1-6	CARSLLNSPLHF	TGTGCCAGAAGCTTACTTAATTCACCCCTCCACTTT
TRBD2	TRBV18	TRBJ2-3	CASSPSGGTDTQYF	TGTGCCAGCTCACCAAGCGGGGGCACAGATACGCAGTATTTT
TRBD2	TRBV27	TRBJ2-7	CASSLSGLAGVPGYEQYF	TGTGCCAGCAGTTTATCCGGCCTAGCGGGGGTCCCCGGGTACGAGCAGTACTTC
NA	TRBV6-1	TRBJ2-5	CASSGNPSGQENQYF	TGTGCCAGCAGTGGTAACCCCAGCGGCCAAGAGAACCAGTACTTC
TRBD2	TRBV7-9	TRBJ2-5	CASRQLAGETQYF	TGTGCCAGCAGACAACTAGCGGGAGAGACCCAGTACTTC
TRBD1	TRBV7-2	TRBJ1-2	CASTLAKGRGREGYTF	TGTGCCAGCACCTTGGCCAAGGGCAGGGGGCGCGAGGGCTACACCTTC
NA	TRBV7-9	TRBJ1-2	CASSLGLPSYGYTF	TGTGCCAGCAGCTTGGGACTGCCCTCCTATGGCTACACCTTC
NA	TRBV19	TRBJ2-2	CASKWAANTGELFF	TGTGCCAGTAAATGGGCAGCCAACACCGGGGAGCTGTTTTTT
TRBD2	TRBV9	TRBJ2-3	CASSMSGSADTQYF	TGTGCCAGCAGCATGAGCGGGAGCGCAGATACGCAGTATTTT
TRBD1	TRBV28	TRBJ1-6	CASSRTGENSPLHF	TGTGCCAGCAGCCGGACAGGGGAAAATTCACCCCTCCACTTT
NA	TRBV14	TRBJ2-3	CASSHLHRQASTDTQYF	TGTGCCAGCAGCCACCTCCATCGACAGGCTAGCACAGATACGCAGTATTTT
NA	TRBV29-1	TRBJ2-3	CSTRQGDAQYF	TGCAGCACAAGGCAGGGCGATGCGCAGTATTTT
NA	TRBV4-1	TRBJ2-3	CASSQNRDDRATQYF	TGCGCCAGCAGCCAAAACAGGGACGATCGGGCTACGCAGTATTTT
NA	TRBV5-6	TRBJ2-6	CASSDSSGANVLTF	TGTGCCAGCAGCGACAGCTCTGGGGCCAACGTCCTGACTTTC
TRBD1	TRBV10-1	TRBJ2-7	CASSAGQGTTYEQYF	TGCGCCAGCAGTGCCGGACAGGGGACTACCTACGAGCAGTACTTC
TRBD2	TRBV18	TRBJ2-3	CASSLRTSGVDTQYF	TGTGCCAGCTCACTTAGGACTAGCGGGGTGGATACGCAGTATTTT
TRBD1	TRBV6-1	TRBJ2-1	CASCPPGTQGVQQFF	TGTGCCAGCTGCCCCCCCGGGACACAGGGGGTACAGCAGTTCTTC
NA	TRBV5-1	TRBJ2-1	CASSLTGTGASGSLSNEQFF	TGCGCCAGCAGCTTGACCGGGACAGGGGCTAGCGGGAGTCTGTCCAATGAGCAGTTCTTC
NA	TRBV27	TRBJ2-7	CASSLSSPLSYEQYF	TGTGCCAGCAGTCTGAGTAGTCCCCTCTCCTACGAGCAGTACTTC
TRBD1	TRBV18	TRBJ1-2	CASSPDRDQGYTF	TGTGCCAGCTCACCGGACAGGGATCAGGGCTACACCTTC
TRBD2	TRBV9	TRBJ2-1	CASSASSGLAVNEQFF	TGTGCCAGCAGCGCTAGCTCGGGACTAGCGGTCAATGAGCAGTTCTTC
NA	TRBV5-4	TRBJ2-3	CASSSPSGYTQYF	TGTGCCAGCAGCTCGCCTTCGGGGTATACGCAGTATTTT
TRBD1	TRBV9	TRBJ2-1	CASSPGGQGAYEQFF	TGTGCCAGCAGCCCTGGGGGACAGGGGGCCTATGAGCAGTTCTTC
TRBD2	TRBV9	TRBJ2-1	CASSGSGLAGVSYNEQFF	TGTGCCAGCAGCGGATCGGGACTAGCGGGGGTATCCTACAATGAGCAGTTCTTC
TRBD2	TRBV18	TRBJ2-1	CASSLGLAGGEFF	TGTGCCAGCTCCCTGGGACTAGCGGGAGGGGAGTTCTTC
NA	TRBV6-6	TRBJ1-2	CASRPGHGYGYTF	TGTGCCAGCAGACCGGGACATGGCTATGGCTACACCTTC
TRBD2	TRBV29-1	TRBJ2-3	CSVVGVAGGDTQYF	TGCAGCGTTGTTGGTGTAGCGGGAGGTGATACGCAGTATTTT
NA	TRBV4-1	TRBJ2-7	CASSQPGAHSHEQYF	TGCGCCAGCAGCCAACCAGGGGCTCACTCTCACGAGCAGTACTTC
NA	TRBV5-1	TRBJ2-2	CASIGQHNTGELFF	TGCGCCAGCATCGGACAGCACAACACCGGGGAGCTGTTTTTT
NA	TRBV5-3	TRBJ1-1	CARSLDSSFGGSRAEAFF	TGTGCCAGAAGCTTGGATTCTTCCTTCGGGGGGTCGCGCGCTGAAGCTTTCTTT
NA	TRBV7-2	TRBJ1-2	CASSLASGTWDGYTF	TGTGCCAGCAGCTTAGCTAGCGGGACATGGGATGGCTACACCTTC
NA	TRBV18	TRBJ2-5	CASSRSLTNRETQYF	TGTGCCAGCTCACGAAGCCTTACTAACCGAGAGACCCAGTACTTC
NA	TRBV29-1	TRBJ1-1	CSVESGWAEAFF	TGCAGCGTTGAGTCGGGGTGGGCTGAAGCTTTCTTT
TRBD2	TRBV5-1	TRBJ2-7	CASSPGLASYEQYF	TGCGCCAGCAGCCCGGGACTAGCGAGCTACGAGCAGTACTTC
NA	TRBV28	TRBJ1-3	CASRPRVRTGNTIYF	TGTGCCAGCAGACCCAGGGTCAGGACTGGAAACACCATATATTTT
TRBD1	TRBV28	TRBJ1-2	CASRAGGNYGYTF	TGTGCCAGCAGGGCAGGGGGTAACTATGGCTACACCTTC